What follows describes a single T cell receptor (beta chain). The data were obtained in a study of identical twins. The CDR3 is made up of 14 amino acids. Germline loops: CDR1 GTSNPN, CDR2 SVGIG (reference sequence). V gave up 0 bases and J gave up 6 bases, with 13 bases separating them. One entry per CDR3 protein results from TCRdb running MiXCR on the 5' RACE reads. This sample has hundreds of thousands of distinct CDR3 sequences, with approximately 6% found just once. Source material: naive T cells sorted from blood. The sequence derives from a man aged 18 to 30 in good health. This chain connects TRBV30 to TRBJ2-3; D is undetermined. CDR3 bases: TGTGCCTGGAGTGTACGGATGGGTGTGGATACGCAGTATTTT. This translates into CAWSVRMGVDTQYF.